This T cell receptor beta chain was captured by sequencing in a study of blood T cell repertoires in COVID-19 (dated by TCRdb to the early 2020s). For the study in its entirety: Samples covering the acute and convalescent phases of COVID-19 were provided by collaborators in the United States, Italy and Spain. HLA class I and class II types, where available, came from metadata supplied by the sample provider rather than from assay-based typing. The repertoires were released in a freely available public database meant as a resource for research on the immune response to SARS-CoV-2. The sample metadata nearly always contained a de-identified subject ID, COVID-19 status, age in years and sex. The material from the prospective study consisted of cDNA or gDNA derived from T cells, B-cell-depleted T cells, or PBMCs. Samples were obtained from the ongoing ImmuneRACE study (first 160 participants) and from about 1,300 subjects provided by 6 global collaborators. The dataset comprised deeply sampled blood TCRbeta repertoires from subjects exposed to, actively infected with, or recovered from COVID-19. Paper-wide results and their limitations: How much clinical and demographic metadata was included differed by source and by participant, and the metadata was provided uncurated.

Remarks on this clone: Its antigen is unknown. Within one base of it there is no much larger clone, and no base qualities were kept.

In the prospective study, participants were about 18 to 95 years old, resided in about two dozen geographic areas of the United States, and were enrolled through a virtual design. Cohort assignment in the prospective study relied on participant-reported clinical history from a screening survey and a study questionnaire. Exposed participants had been in contact, within 2 weeks of entering the study, with a person who had a PCR-confirmed or clinician-diagnosed case of COVID-19. In the prospective study, whole blood, serum and a nasopharyngeal or oropharyngeal swab were collected from each participant by mobile phlebotomists. Additional blood draws and questionnaires over an approximately two-month period could optionally be provided by prospective study participants. Prospective study blood samples were shipped either frozen or at room temperature before DNA extraction. Sequences SGHAT (CDR1) and FQNNGV (CDR2) are obtained from the germline V gene. V loses 2 bases, J loses 3 bases, and the germline ends lie 19 bases apart. The CDR3 numbers 17 residues from cysteine through phenylalanine. Of the read, only the CDR3 DNA is kept; its 51 bases are in frame from base 1.

TCRbeta CDR3 regions were amplified from genomic DNA by means of the immunoSEQ Assay, a bias-controlled multiplex PCR. Regarding the original processing steps: Nucleated cell counts per sample were estimated from amplification of reference gene primers within the assay. To quantify the absolute abundance of each unique TCRbeta CDR3 rearrangement, sequence reads were collapsed and filtered. For each sample, productive Simpson clonality was calculated as the square root of Simpson's diversity index over productive rearrangements. TCRdb holds this immuneACCESS table with in-frame rearrangements only. Some clones are missing; in checked studies, unresolved V genes explain under half, and the rest has no known cause. V and J calls and clone size follow that table, whereas D and trimming were derived from the DNA. For this sample the table gives 200,000 to 250,000 clones, of which 83% were detected only once. The ten largest make up around 4.6% of the sample.

The sequence is built from TRBV11-2 and TRBJ1-1; no D gene is confidently identified. Sequencing was carried out using PBMCs or T cells enriched from blood (not recorded which). The sequence came from a woman aged 50 to 65 who had been exposed to COVID-19. Read as DNA, the sequence is TGTGCCAGCAGCTTAAATGGTGCCGGGAACGCGCACACTGAAGCTTTCTTT. Its translation reads: CASSLNGAGNAHTEAFF. The full variable domain, completed from the reference TRBV11-2 and TRBJ1-1 proteins outside the CDR3, reads EAGVAQSPRYKIIEKRQSVAFWCNPISGHATLYWYQQILGQGPKLLIQFQNNGVVDDSQLPKDRFSAERLKGVDSTLKIQPAKLEDSAVYLCASSLNGAGNAHTEAFFGQGTRLTVV.